This is a list of T cell receptor beta chains from one sample in a study of blood T cell repertoires in COVID-19. TCRdb's copy holds only in-frame clones and misses some; the assay was immunoSEQ multiplex PCR. In the table there are 35,000 to 45,000 clones, almost 95% of which are singletons. Sequencing was carried out using peripheral blood. These receptors came from a man aged 45-65 years with active COVID-19. The CDR3 runs from the conserved cysteine through the conserved F or W. The D gene is left open where the match is weak.

cdr3_aa: CASKPGADSGETQYF
v_call: TRBV11-3
j_call: TRBJ2-5
d_call: .

cdr3_aa: CASSVGSAYSGANVLTF
v_call: TRBV9
j_call: TRBJ2-6
d_call: .

cdr3_aa: CASLLGAGGAFF
v_call: TRBV12-3/TRBV12-4
j_call: TRBJ1-1
d_call: .

cdr3_aa: CASIAGQPNTEAFF
v_call: TRBV28
j_call: TRBJ1-1
d_call: TRBD1

cdr3_aa: CASSPYRSSYEQYF
v_call: TRBV5-1
j_call: TRBJ2-7
d_call: .

cdr3_aa: CASSLVPLQGWNSPLHF
v_call: TRBV11-2
j_call: TRBJ1-6
d_call: .

cdr3_aa: CASSFNGFSEAFF
v_call: TRBV27
j_call: TRBJ1-1
d_call: .

cdr3_aa: CAISPKREETEQYF
v_call: TRBV10-3
j_call: TRBJ2-7
d_call: TRBD2

cdr3_aa: CASSLVGQQETQYF
v_call: TRBV5-1
j_call: TRBJ2-5
d_call: .

cdr3_aa: CASSYSEGGGGYTF
v_call: TRBV6-6
j_call: TRBJ1-2
d_call: .

cdr3_aa: CASMDRGEGLYGYTF
v_call: TRBV21-1
j_call: TRBJ1-2
d_call: .

cdr3_aa: CASRTGTGELFF
v_call: TRBV12-3/TRBV12-4
j_call: TRBJ2-2
d_call: TRBD1

cdr3_aa: CASSPSGTSEQYF
v_call: TRBV11-2
j_call: TRBJ2-7
d_call: TRBD2

cdr3_aa: CASSRAGGINEKLFF
v_call: TRBV11-2
j_call: TRBJ1-4
d_call: .

cdr3_aa: CASSLGTSSSNEQFF
v_call: TRBV7-7
j_call: TRBJ2-1
d_call: TRBD2

cdr3_aa: CAWSVKGQGASQPQHF
v_call: TRBV30
j_call: TRBJ1-5
d_call: TRBD1

cdr3_aa: CASSTSGRPQSEQYF
v_call: TRBV6-5
j_call: TRBJ2-7
d_call: TRBD2

cdr3_aa: CASSLGLRGNQPQHF
v_call: TRBV5-6
j_call: TRBJ1-5
d_call: .

cdr3_aa: CASSWSQGGKETQYF
v_call: TRBV5-1
j_call: TRBJ2-5
d_call: .

cdr3_aa: CASSFNRDGPQHF
v_call: TRBV5-1
j_call: TRBJ1-5
d_call: .

cdr3_aa: CAWSVWDRGGNQPQHF
v_call: TRBV30
j_call: TRBJ1-5
d_call: TRBD1

cdr3_aa: CASSYSQYSYNEQFF
v_call: TRBV6-5
j_call: TRBJ2-1
d_call: .

cdr3_aa: CASRTGTSGISSYEQYF
v_call: TRBV28
j_call: TRBJ2-7
d_call: TRBD2

cdr3_aa: CASSQAGSYNEQFF
v_call: TRBV4-1
j_call: TRBJ2-1
d_call: .

cdr3_aa: CASSLGPPRDYNEQFF
v_call: TRBV5-1
j_call: TRBJ2-1
d_call: .

cdr3_aa: CASSLRQGAGYTF
v_call: TRBV3-1/TRBV3-2
j_call: TRBJ1-2
d_call: TRBD1

cdr3_aa: CASNPTRTANSPLHF
v_call: TRBV6-2/TRBV6-3
j_call: TRBJ1-6
d_call: .

cdr3_aa: CASSQDPLAGGYTGELFF
v_call: TRBV4-2
j_call: TRBJ2-2
d_call: TRBD2

cdr3_aa: CASSLEQGNTEAFF
v_call: TRBV5-4
j_call: TRBJ1-1
d_call: .

cdr3_aa: CASTQNRGQETQYF
v_call: TRBV19
j_call: TRBJ2-5
d_call: .

cdr3_aa: CATRSGRARDTQYF
v_call: TRBV6-5
j_call: TRBJ2-3
d_call: TRBD2

cdr3_aa: CASSISLAGKETQYF
v_call: TRBV19
j_call: TRBJ2-5
d_call: TRBD2

cdr3_aa: CASSLARGNQPQHF
v_call: TRBV5-6
j_call: TRBJ1-5
d_call: .

cdr3_aa: CASSIFSGKAAFF
v_call: TRBV19
j_call: TRBJ1-1
d_call: .

cdr3_aa: CASSLISGSDYEQYF
v_call: TRBV28
j_call: TRBJ2-7
d_call: TRBD2

cdr3_aa: CASSTGTYTEAFF
v_call: TRBV19
j_call: TRBJ1-1
d_call: .

cdr3_aa: CASSAGGWTEAFF
v_call: TRBV19
j_call: TRBJ1-1
d_call: TRBD1

cdr3_aa: CATGTLVYEQFF
v_call: TRBV18
j_call: TRBJ2-1
d_call: .

cdr3_aa: CASSIRARWSTEAFF
v_call: TRBV19
j_call: TRBJ1-1
d_call: .

cdr3_aa: CASSIDSAGGGTGELFF
v_call: TRBV19
j_call: TRBJ2-2
d_call: TRBD2

cdr3_aa: CASSRLAGNQETQYF
v_call: TRBV27
j_call: TRBJ2-5
d_call: TRBD2

cdr3_aa: CASSSSSGRRNEQFF
v_call: TRBV5-1
j_call: TRBJ2-1
d_call: TRBD2

cdr3_aa: CASSYFQGNSNQPQHF
v_call: TRBV5-6
j_call: TRBJ1-5
d_call: .

cdr3_aa: CASSPATAGIRNEQYF
v_call: TRBV19
j_call: TRBJ2-7
d_call: .

cdr3_aa: CASSLRTGYGYTF
v_call: TRBV28
j_call: TRBJ1-2
d_call: TRBD1

cdr3_aa: CASSRTGDLNNEQFF
v_call: TRBV6-5
j_call: TRBJ2-1
d_call: TRBD1

cdr3_aa: CASSLRTGSEAFF
v_call: TRBV5-1
j_call: TRBJ1-1
d_call: TRBD1

cdr3_aa: CATSSRLAGSTDTQYF
v_call: TRBV15
j_call: TRBJ2-3
d_call: TRBD2

cdr3_aa: CAIRQGLYEQFF
v_call: TRBV30
j_call: TRBJ2-1
d_call: TRBD1

cdr3_aa: CASSYGQGFTEAFF
v_call: TRBV5-6
j_call: TRBJ1-1
d_call: TRBD1

cdr3_aa: CASSLKLAGYTGELFF
v_call: TRBV27
j_call: TRBJ2-2
d_call: TRBD2

cdr3_aa: CATSPQLPGTGSTHEQYF
v_call: TRBV15
j_call: TRBJ2-7
d_call: TRBD1

cdr3_aa: CASREVRNSPLHF
v_call: TRBV19
j_call: TRBJ1-6
d_call: .

cdr3_aa: CASSLEYRITDTQYF
v_call: TRBV7-2
j_call: TRBJ2-3
d_call: .

cdr3_aa: CASSLTGDGTDTQYF
v_call: TRBV11-3
j_call: TRBJ2-3
d_call: TRBD1

cdr3_aa: CASSWRSGTGELFF
v_call: TRBV5-1
j_call: TRBJ2-2
d_call: .